This T cell receptor beta chain derives from a study of identical twins. Findings and caveats of the study: The study found weaker excess twin sharing in beta out-of-frame sequences. Fewer insertions were carried by abundant cord blood beta clonotypes, but none was seen in memory repertoires. Cross-sectional statistical analysis was relied on for the conclusions, without the same donors being followed.

One entry per CDR3 protein results from TCRdb running MiXCR on the 5' RACE reads. Here the sample spans around 960,000 distinct CDR3 sequences, around 12% being singletons. Germline V gene lookup returns CDR1 MDHEN and CDR2 SYDVKM. This CDR3 spans 13 amino acids. The V end lost 3 bases, the J end lost 8 bases, and 12 bases lay between the germline ends. A few counts support this clonotype. What it recognizes is unknown. The sample also formed part of further work on yellow fever vaccine responses in identical twins.

The sample was PBMCs. J is TRBJ2-3 and V is TRBV28; D is ambiguous. The sequence was obtained from a woman in her late teens or twenties in good health. The CDR3 DNA is TGTGCCAGCAGTTTCTCCAACGAAGCTACGCAGTATTTT. This sequence encodes CASSFSNEATQYF.